This TCR beta chain is from a study of T-cell memory formation after mild COVID-19. About the study: TCR clusters were mostly confined to one donor each.

Whole-study findings and limits: From day 15 to 85, contracting clones were balanced between CD4 and CD8, whereas later expanders leaned toward CD4+.

Constant-segment-primed 5'RACE gave TCR alpha and TCR beta cDNA libraries with sample barcodes and UMIs. TCRdb analysed the 5' RACE reads with MiXCR anew, one entry per CDR3 protein. The table includes 350,000 or so distinct CDR3 sequences, roughly 21% detected once. The V end was cut by 4 bases, the J end by 2 bases, with 8 bases between. Germline assignment: CDR1 KGHSH and CDR2 LQKENI. This CDR3 contains 13 residues. This clonotype was detected a few times. Antigen: not known. The receptor was isolated from an adult woman who had mild COVID-19 (a few samples of this study predate the infection). Cell type and time point are not known. Sequencing was performed on PBMCs or a T cell subset sorted from them (not recorded which). The chain recombines TRBV18 with TRBJ2-5; D not resolved. DNA for the CDR3: TGTGCCAGCTCACGCAGCCTTCAAGAGACCCAGTACTTC. Amino acid sequence: CASSRSLQETQYF. Full variable domain (rest looked up from reference TRBV18 and TRBJ2-5): NAGVMQNPRHLVRRRGQEARLRCSPMKGHSHVYWYRQLPEEGLKFMVYLQKENIIDESGMPKERFSAEFPKEGPSILRIQQVVRGDSAAYFCASSRSLQETQYFGPGTRLLVL.